This TCR beta chain comes out of a study of T cell repertoires in ileal Crohn's disease. At the level of the study: At surgery, about 38% of patients smoked, with median disease duration approximately 8 years. Biopsies of the neoterminal ileum at postoperative colonoscopy form M6 samples. Study-level points and caveats: Mucosal expansions were suggested to be mainly CD8 T cells.

Comment on this clone: Its antigen is undetermined.

Time point: neoterminal ileum biopsy at postoperative endoscopy, about 6 months after surgery. This CDR3 is 15 amino acids long. Germline V lookup: CDR1 SGHRS, CDR2 YFSETQ. The germline V and J ends were trimmed by 2 bases and 7 bases, with 15 bases remaining between them. Per sample, roughly 500 nanograms of biopsy DNA were TCRB immunosequenced. Data came from immunoSEQ multiplex PCR; TCRdb stores just in-frame clones and leaves some out. The sample lists under 2,000 clones; more than 75% were seen once. The gene calls are TRBV5-1 and TRBJ2-2, with D unresolved. The sample comprised ileal tissue. This receptor was taken from an adult with Crohn's disease. Here the CDR3 reads CASSLVSRSDGELFF. CDR3 DNA sequence: TGCGCCAGCAGCTTAGTTAGTAGGTCTGACGGGGAGCTGTTTTTT.